This TCR beta chain was identified in a study of OX40 agonist ivuxolimab in advanced cancers. Overall study context: Three individuals attained partial responses, comprising one hepatocellular carcinoma case and two cutaneous melanoma cases. The study's findings and limits: Among the lowest peripheral clonal expansion occurred in 0.1-3.0 mg/kg partial responders. CD4+ and CD8+ blood T cells expanded clonally by week 6 at 0.1 to 3.0 mg/kg.

As for this clone: Antigen: not known.

Samples of blood were obtained at baseline, on cycle 4 day 1, and on cycle 7 day 1. CDR1 SNHLY and CDR2 FYNNEI come from the germline V gene. This CDR3 comprises 14 residues. Trimming left V 3 bases short and J 1 base short, with 10 bases between. Only in-frame clones appear in the TCRdb table, and some are missing; sequencing was by immunoSEQ multiplex PCR. Here the sample spans some 68,000 clones, more than 85% being singletons. Specimen: CD4+ or CD8+ T cells sorted from blood, collected in a trial of the OX40 agonist ivuxolimab. This chain uses TRBV2 with TRBJ2-7; unclear D gene. The source of this sequence is an adult with an advanced solid tumor such as melanoma, head and neck, liver or kidney cancer. The CDR3 sequence: CASSEGSLSYEQYF. The CDR3 DNA follows: TGTGCCAGCAGTGAGGGGTCCTTATCCTACGAGCAGTACTTC.